The 11 T cell receptor beta chains given below trace back to one sample, sequenced in a study of long-term antiretroviral therapy in people with HIV. At survey level, the immunoSEQ assay was run in its v3.0 version. Sequencing was performed with immunoSEQ multiplex PCR; in TCRdb, only in-frame clones are kept and a portion is missing. This table has 10,000 to 15,000 clones, 65% to 85% appearing once. Sequenced material: unsorted PBMCs, taken 1.3 years after starting antiretroviral therapy. The source is a woman between 18 and 29 years old with HIV.

This clone was observed a few times. This sequence joins TRBV2 and TRBJ1-5; no reliable D call. The CDR3 has 16 amino acids. Between the trimmed V and J ends, which lost 4 bases and 5 bases, there was a span of 18 bases. Germline loops: CDR1 SNHLY, CDR2 FYNNEI. The CDR3 region has the DNA TGTGCCAGCAGTGTAGTCGGCCGACTGAAGGATCAGCCCCAGCATTTT. It specifies CASSVVGRLKDQPQHF.

V and J are TRBV5-4 and TRBJ1-3; no definite D call. The germline CDR1 and CDR2 sequences are SGHNT and YYREEE (reference sequence). V lost 2 bases, J lost 0 bases, and 15 bases lay in between. This CDR3 contains 17 residues. The chain's CDR3 is CASSFDGLVHSGNTIYF. CDR3 nucleotide sequence: TGTGCCAGCAGCTTTGACGGTCTGGTGCACTCTGGAAACACCATATATTTT.

This clone appeared once. The gene calls are TRBV5-1 and TRBJ1-1; 9 bases map to TRBD1. The germline V gene has CDR1 SGHRS and CDR2 YFSETQ. V was pared by 4 bases and J by 4 bases, with 11 bases of the junction left unmatched. CDR3 length: 16 residues. CDR3 loop: CASSRGDREVVTEAFF. The DNA of the CDR3 is TGCGCCAGCAGCAGGGGGGACAGGGAGGTAGTCACTGAAGCTTTCTTT.

By frequency in the sample, this clone is medium-sized (0.01 to 0.1%). The chain joins TRBV28 to TRBJ1-5; D is unclear. V gave up 2 bases and J gave up 0 bases, with 8 bases separating them. The CDR3 has 15 residues. The V gene's germline CDR1 is MDHEN and CDR2 SYDVKM. Written as DNA, the CDR3 is TGTGCCAGCAGTTTAATTTTCGCTAGCAATCAGCCCCAGCATTTT. Protein sequence: CASSLIFASNQPQHF.

This sequence joins TRBV11-2 and TRBJ1-2, with TRBD1 identical over 11 bases. This CDR3 comprises 16 residues. V gave up 0 bases and J gave up 4 bases; unmatched junction bases: 4. CDR1 and CDR2 from the germline V gene are SGHAT and FQNNGV. The CDR3 sequence: CASSLDRDRGTYGYTF. The CDR3 DNA sequence: TGTGCCAGCAGCTTAGACCGGGACAGGGGGACCTATGGCTACACCTTC.

The chain recombines TRBV6-1 with TRBJ1-5; possible D gene TRBD1, 5 bases. CDR3 length: 14 residues. V was trimmed by 1 base and J by 5 bases, leaving 9 bases between them. CDR1 is MNHNS, CDR2 SASEGT, per germline. CDR3 in DNA: TGTGCCAGCAGTGAAGAGAGGGGCTATCAGCCCCAGCATTTT. Translating gives CASSEERGYQPQHF.

The chain carries TRBV7-8 and TRBJ1-5; TRBD1 is a possible D gene (5 bases). Germline loops: CDR1 SGHVS, CDR2 FQNEAQ. Trimming shortened V by 4 bases and J by 6 bases, and 16 bases separated the two germline ends. CDR3 length: 15 amino acids. CDR3 DNA: TGTGCCAGCAGCTGGGGGTCGGGGCATGGTCAGCCCCAGCATTTT. It codes for CASSWGSGHGQPQHF. Supplemented by reference TRBV7-8 and TRBJ1-5, the full variable domain reads GAGVSQSPRYKVAKRGQDVALRCDPISGHVSLFWYQQALGQGPEFLTYFQNEAQLDKSGLPSDRFFAERPEGSVSTLKIQRTQQEDSAVYLCASSWGSGHGQPQHFGDGTRLSIL.

V and J are TRBV9 and TRBJ2-1, with D perhaps matching TRBD2 (7 bases). The germline V gene has CDR1 SGDLS and CDR2 YYNGEE. This CDR3 has 15 amino acids. The V end lost 0 bases, the J end lost 5 bases, and 12 bases lay between the germline ends. CDR3 sequence: CASSVAGGPNNEQFF. In DNA, the CDR3 is TGTGCCAGCAGCGTAGCGGGGGGCCCAAACAATGAGCAGTTCTTC.

The chain joins TRBV30 to TRBJ2-3; tentative D call: TRBD1 (5 bases). Looked up from germline, CDR1 is GTSNPN and CDR2 is SVGIG (reference sequence). The CDR3 runs 11 residues. V gave up 4 bases and J gave up 5 bases, with 7 bases separating them. For the CDR3, the DNA is TGTGCCTGGAATCAGGGAGATACGCAGTATTTT. The encoded protein is CAWNQGDTQYF.

This chain connects TRBV15 to TRBJ1-5; 7 positions match TRBD1. V shed 3 bases, J shed 9 bases, and the junction held 5 bases outside the gene matches. The V gene's germline CDR1 is LNHNV and CDR2 YYDKDF (reference sequence). The CDR3 sequence is 13 residues long. This CDR3 is CATSSTGARPQHF. The CDR3 bases are TGTGCCACCAGCAGCACAGGGGCTAGGCCCCAGCATTTT.

This sequence joins TRBV7-6 and TRBJ2-1; 11 bases map to TRBD2. Germline assignment: CDR1 SGHVS and CDR2 FNYEAQ. Unmatched junction bases numbered 6, after V lost 2 bases and J lost 0 bases. This CDR3 region has 18 residues. The CDR3 DNA reads TGTGCCAGCAGCTTATCTAGTGGACTAGCGGGCTCCTACAATGAGCAGTTCTTC. It translates to CASSLSSGLAGSYNEQFF.